Reported below is one T cell receptor beta chain. Its antigen remains unidentified. Per-base qualities were not stored, and no clone one base away is much larger. The entry originates in a study of cytomegalovirus exposure and HLA in healthy donors (dated by TCRdb to about 2017). Study-level background: An earlier analysis of roughly 610 of the donors reported approximately 300 Gb of sequence data and 117 million unique TCR beta sequences obtained from 180 million or so T cells. All discovery cohort repertoires had been generated on a single sequencing platform. Donor age, sex, ethnicity and CMV serostatus were collected together with the repertoire data. A later genetic analysis took genome-wide SNP genotypes for 398 of the 666 donors and used that subset as a discovery cohort. Among 300 to 500 genotyped donors of the cohort, an average of approximately 200,000 unique TCR beta nucleotide sequences was sequenced per donor, of which about 20% were non-productive. HLA typing covered class I and class II loci at four-digit resolution. In an earlier analysis of several hundred of the donors, high-throughput TCR beta sequencing was used to judge whether each TCR beta V gene segment behaved as functional or pseudogenic. The number of donors typed differed by locus, with about 629-630 for A, B, C, DRB1 and DQB1, 522 for DQA1, 600 to 610 for DPA1, and some 450 for DPB1. The genetic ancestry cluster associated with self-reported Caucasian donors included about 84% of the 398 genotyped donors. A few DR-DQ haplotypes were handled as single units for association and clustering because linkage in the cohort was strong. The later analysis used no new phenotypic data to find candidate immune exposures, relying instead on TCR beta sequences and their occurrence across donors. The study was designed to test whether signatures of past pathogen exposure could be identified by cataloging public T cell receptors. A separate validation cohort of some 130 different subjects was used in addition to the 666-subject first cohort. The study used immunosequencing to profile the T cell repertoires of approximately 630 subjects and linked those repertoires to cytomegalovirus serostatus. To predict cytomegalovirus infection status, the study brought together high-throughput TCR immunosequencing, statistical association of individual TCRs with disease status, and machine learning. Roughly 300 gigabases of sequencing data and roughly 90 million unique TCR sequences were included in an early release covering about 620 HLA-typed donors. A later analysis re-examined previously published TCR beta repertoires from more than 650 donors and added high-resolution HLA genotyping to investigate patterns of TCR occurrence. The study at large found these results: Presence/absence analyses assumed roughly uniform sequencing depth across donors, an assumption that may not hold. Some IMGT-functional V segments, including TRBV6-2 and TRBV6-3, could not be told apart with the 87-base-pair reads, so those segments were excluded. In this cohort, only TCR beta chains were sequenced, and detectable features were limited by the absence of alpha or paired-chain data. While some public TCRs were present in many individuals, most TCR sequences turned up only very rarely across donors. In a later genetic analysis, a missense DCLRE1C variant was associated with V-gene and J-gene trimming of TCR beta chains, and the association was replicated in an independent cohort. Cytomegalovirus status was reported to be diagnosed by the classifier with high specificity and sensitivity in both the original and validation cohorts. When HLA alleles, especially DR and DQ, strongly co-occurred, TCR associations were difficult to assign to individual alleles. According to the authors, the approach could potentially be generalized to other disease states and immunological phenotypes. According to a later analysis, TCR association rates differed among HLA loci, with DRB1 alleles showing the most associated TCRs and HLA-C alleles showing the fewest. A further reported finding was that TCR beta sequences accurately predicted the HLA-A and HLA-B alleles for most subjects in the first cohort. Correlated functional status among segregating V segments might be attributable to linkage disequilibrium, but an unknown experimental factor could not be ruled out. In a later analysis, some 18,000 TCR beta sequences were associated with specific HLA alleles at a false discovery rate of 0.05. A few of the identified cytomegalovirus-associated TCR beta chains were confirmed in vitro to be specific for cytomegalovirus antigens. A cluster of highly shared sequence variants was judged likely to be a technical artifact of the sequencing pipeline. CMV serostatus was the only immune exposure information available for the cohort. In an earlier analysis of approximately 600 of the donors, most TCR beta V segments were observed in productive rearrangements about 87% or about 30% of the time, broadly matching IMGT annotations. A later analysis found that HLA-associated TCR beta chains were more clonally expanded and had lower generation probabilities than equally common non-associated chains. Several of the top co-occurrence clusters appeared to be linked to parvovirus B19, influenza, CMV and Epstein-Barr virus, according to a later analysis. A later analysis found that most CMV-associated TCR beta chains appeared HLA-restricted, with HLA associations seemingly driven largely by CMV exposure. The study listed over 150 TCR beta chains as associated with cytomegalovirus. A later genetic analysis reported fewer N-insertions in productive TCRs among donors in an Asian-associated ancestry cluster than the approximately 670-donor mean. Because HLA typing was missing for some donors at each locus, association tests included only the typed subset. The earlier analysis of some 560 of the donors excluded roughly 17 rarely observed V segments, including chromosome 9 orphons, because counts were too low.

The cohort comprised fewer than 750 healthy bone marrow donors. At the time of sampling, every cohort member was nominally healthy, though immune exposures that went unrecorded were likely present. The donor was CMV seronegative and belonged to the group of 352 seronegative cohort members. Every donor gave a peripheral blood sample, and the peripheral blood mononuclear cells from that sample were used for TCR beta sequencing. The Qiagen DNeasy Blood Extraction Kit was used to extract genomic DNA from the blood cell samples. The method behind the library was the immunoSEQ multiplex PCR assay. A mixture of 60 forward primers for TCR Vbeta segments and 13 reverse primers for TCR Jbeta segments was used in the multiplex PCR. A multiplex PCR assay on genomic DNA amplified the CDR3 region of rearranged TCR beta genes. The amplified TCR beta libraries were sequenced on the Illumina HiSeq System as 87-base-pair reads. The authors processed their data as follows. A later analysis counted about 80 million unique TCR beta chains across the 700 or so repertoires, and 9 million to 14 million of these chains were shared by at least two donors. Raw reads were error-corrected and collapsed into unique sequences with a nearest-neighbor algorithm that merged closely related sequences to remove PCR and sequencing errors. To assign V, D and J gene segments, CDR3 sequences were aligned to IMGT reference sequences. For a sequence to be retained, a match of at least six nucleotides was required to both a V gene segment and a J gene segment. Rearrangements were classified as productive when the CDR3 lacked stop codons and remained in frame with V and J, and all other rearrangements were classified as non-productive. Following IMGT convention, CDR3 was defined as the stretch from the second conserved V-encoded cysteine to the conserved J-encoded phenylalanine. Sequences without an unambiguous match to a single V gene segment were excluded from the earlier analysis of 587 of the donors. An earlier analysis of under 750 of the donors called V segments functional above 56.7% productive rearrangements and segregating when the between-donor standard deviation exceeded 5%. A statistical classification framework was built to diagnose cytomegalovirus status from the catalog of TCR beta chain sequences. V and J gene assignment, in a later analysis, came from comparing TCR nucleotide sequences with IMGT/GENE-DB human TR gene sequences. Using the TCRdist pipeline, a later analysis assigned CDR3 sequences along with most-parsimonious VDJ recombination scenarios. In a later analysis, every TCR beta chain was defined by the combination of its CDR3 amino acid sequence and its V-gene family, and reads without a unique V-gene family were dropped. In a later analysis, fewer than 650 highly shared, low-generation-probability nucleotide sequences were removed to address suspected cross-contamination and a sequencing artifact. In a later analysis, a clonal expansion index was calculated for each public chain from normalized within-repertoire ranks of inferred template counts. Generation probabilities in a later analysis came from a VDJ recombination model fitted to out-of-frame rearrangements, and those results were checked against IGoR. Hypergeometric tests were used in a later analysis to score TCR-TCR, TCR-HLA and TCR-CMV co-occurrence, with a repertoire-size bias correction applied to the TCR pairs. In a later analysis, false discovery rates were estimated by permuting HLA or CMV assignments 20 times. In a later analysis, co-occurring TCRs were grouped using DBSCAN, and TCRdist sequence similarity was added for clustering within HLA-allele-positive subsets. Repertoires with fewer than 30,000 or more than 120,000 public chains, plus five repertoires with anomalous nucleotide sharing, were excluded from co-occurrence clustering. The table was pulled from immuneACCESS by TCRdb, which kept in-frame rearrangements only. Such tables lose some clones; where checked, under half of the loss comes from unresolved V genes, and the rest has no known cause. The V and J calls and clone size were taken over from that table, and D and trimming were inferred from the DNA. This sample gives 85,000 to 130,000 clones in total; about 80% of them show up just once. Of the sample, roughly 1.7% falls within the top ten clones.

V has 5 bases trimmed and J has 4 bases trimmed; junction bases matching no gene number 6. The germline V gene (reference sequence) provides CDR1 LNHDA and CDR2 SQIVND. The CDR3 runs 14 residues from the cysteine to the phenylalanine. Just the 42-base CDR3 DNA is kept, in frame starting at base 1. Sequencing used PBMCs. The chain is made from TRBV19 and TRBJ1-2, and TRBD1 aligns with 8 junction nucleotides. This sequence originates from a woman aged 40 to 50 in good health and CMV-seronegative. The nucleotide sequence reads TGTGCCAGTAGTGTCGGACAGGGAGGCTATGGCTACACCTTC. Its amino acids are CASSVGQGGYGYTF.